Here is one T cell receptor (beta chain) with its context. This clonotype was recorded once. Its antigen remains unidentified. No much larger clone is present one base from it, and per-base qualities are unavailable. Ficoll-Paque density gradient centrifugation was the method used to isolate PBMCs. Sequencing took place on an Illumina NovaSeq 6000. cDNA libraries for TCRalpha and TCRbeta were prepared by 5'RACE using constant-segment primers, with sample barcodes and unique molecular identifiers added. RNA was extracted from every sample with Trizol reagent. Library amplification was performed in two PCR steps, and a second sample barcode and Illumina TruSeq adapters were introduced in the second step. Sequencing of the libraries was done on an Illumina NovaSeq, producing 2 x 150 bp paired-end reads. As for the original processing: Reads were demultiplexed and collapsed into UMI-guided consensus sequences with migec v1.2.7. Using mixcr v2.1.11, UMI consensuses were aligned to TRA and TRB V and J templates and then assembled into clonotypes. Expanded or contracted clonotypes were those called significant by both edgeR and NoisET, with noise models trained on biological replicates. For edgeR calls, the thresholds were a false discovery rate-adjusted p below 0.01 and a log2 fold-change of 1. As an exploratory analysis of dynamics, max-normalized trajectories of the 1000 most abundant clonotypes were examined by PCA with hierarchical clustering. The CD4 or CD8 phenotype of responding clones was assigned using the separately sequenced CD4+ and CD8+ repertoires. TCRdb trimmed public reads at Q25 via fastp, called clones via MiXCR and kept in-frame beta chains. A single entry per CDR3 protein holds the most common genes and DNA from its merged rows. The V and J calls and clone size come from TCRdb's table, not from the authors' own analysis. The table for this sample lists 150,000 to 200,000 distinct CDR3 sequences; roughly 28% of them were counted only once. The top ten clonotypes cover about 12% of the sample.

From its cysteine to its phenylalanine, the CDR3 spans 11 amino acids. Kept here is only the CDR3 DNA, which spans 33 bases and is read in frame from base 1. The germline V gene specifies SQVTM as CDR1 and ANQGSEA as CDR2. The junction shows trimming of 6 bases on V and 12 bases on J, and the gene matches do not reach 7 bases of it. This record comes from a study of T-cell memory formation after mild COVID-19 (dated by TCRdb to the early 2020s). As for the study more broadly: TCR sequence clusters from the two donors were largely donor specific. Longitudinal TCRalpha and TCRbeta repertoire sequencing tracked T-cell clones expanding and contracting after mild COVID-19 in two donors. Two young, previously healthy adult volunteers made up the cohort, one male and one female. On the study overall, not on this receptor specifically: Balanced CD4/CD8 phenotypes were observed for clones contracting from day 15 to 85, whereas a bias towards CD4+ was observed for a second wave of clones expanding from day 15 to 37. Only two mild cases were covered in the study, and larger cohorts including severe cases with pre-infection samples were considered necessary. Some responding clones were found in pre-infection memory, which suggests that pre-existing cross-reactive memory T cells took part in the SARS-CoV-2 response. Contracting CD4+ clones turned up mainly in the CM and EM memory subsets, whereas EMRA was where CD8+ clones were enriched. Whether the second-wave clones peaking on day 37 were SARS-CoV-2 specific was not confirmed.

This TCR derives from an adult woman who had mild COVID-19 (a few samples of this study predate the infection). The sample titles of this study are shuffled in the database, so cell type and time point are left out; the donor was told from shared clones. Sequenced input: PBMCs or a T cell subset sorted from them (not recorded which). Rearrangement joined TRBV29-1 to TRBJ1-1; 10 of the junction bases match TRBD1. Read as DNA, the sequence is TGCAGCGTCCACGGACAGGGGGAATCTTTCTTT. Its translation reads: CSVHGQGESFF.